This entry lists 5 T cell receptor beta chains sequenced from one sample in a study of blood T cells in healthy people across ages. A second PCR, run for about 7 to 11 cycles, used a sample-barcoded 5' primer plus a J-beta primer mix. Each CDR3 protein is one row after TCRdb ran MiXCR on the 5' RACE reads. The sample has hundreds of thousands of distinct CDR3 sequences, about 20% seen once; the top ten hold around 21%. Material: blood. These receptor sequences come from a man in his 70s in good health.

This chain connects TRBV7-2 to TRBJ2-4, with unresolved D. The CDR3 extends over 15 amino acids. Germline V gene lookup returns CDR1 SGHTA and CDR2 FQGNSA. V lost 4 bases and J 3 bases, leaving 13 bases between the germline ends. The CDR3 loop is CASSSAFPSKNIQYF. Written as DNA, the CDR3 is TGTGCCAGCAGCTCGGCTTTCCCCAGCAAAAACATTCAGTACTTC.

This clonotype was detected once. DNA for the CDR3: TGCGCCAGCAGCCTAGGACAATCTGGGATTAGTGAGCAGTTCTTC. Translation gives CASSLGQSGISEQFF. The chain has TRBV5-1 and TRBJ2-5; a weak D match, TRBD1 (5 bases). The end of the DNA aligns better with TRBJ2-1, so the J call may be wrong. CDR1 and CDR2 from the germline V gene are SGHRS and YFSETQ. The CDR3 contains 15 residues.

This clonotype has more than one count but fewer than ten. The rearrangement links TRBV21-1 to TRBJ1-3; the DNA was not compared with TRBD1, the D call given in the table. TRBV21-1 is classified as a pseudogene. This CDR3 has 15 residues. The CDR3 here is CASQTGLPSGNTIYF. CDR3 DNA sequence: TGTGCCAGCCAGACAGGATTGCCCTCTGGAAACACCATATATTTT.

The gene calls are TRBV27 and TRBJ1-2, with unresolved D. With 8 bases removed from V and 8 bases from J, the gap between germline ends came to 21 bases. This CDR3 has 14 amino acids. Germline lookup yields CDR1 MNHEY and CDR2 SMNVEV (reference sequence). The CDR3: CASSPATGAEGYTF. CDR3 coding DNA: TGTGCCAGCTCGCCTGCGACGGGCGCGGAAGGCTACACCTTC.

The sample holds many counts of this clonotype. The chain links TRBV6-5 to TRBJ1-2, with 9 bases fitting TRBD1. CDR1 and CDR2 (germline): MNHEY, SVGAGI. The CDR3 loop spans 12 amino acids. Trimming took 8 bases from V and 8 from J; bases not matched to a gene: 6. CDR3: CASGQGSRGYTF. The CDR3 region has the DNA TGTGCCAGCGGACAGGGGTCTAGGGGCTACACCTTC.